Listed below are T cell receptor beta chains from one sample, sequenced in a study of blood T cell repertoires in COVID-19. Sequenced by immunoSEQ multiplex PCR; TCRdb stores in-frame clones only, minus some. Seen here are some 400,000 clones, roughly 90% observed once, and the top ten hold 1.7%. Input material: PBMCs or T cells enriched from blood (not recorded which). The source is a woman between 25 and 40 years old who had recovered from COVID-19. The CDR3 runs from the conserved cysteine through the conserved F or W. The D gene is left open where the match is weak. Size tells how often a clone was seen (once, few, many) or the class of an expanded clone, and some rows leave it out.

cdr3_aa: CASSPLGASSYNSPLHF
cdr3_nt: TGTGCCAGCAGTCCCTTGGGGGCGAGCTCCTATAATTCACCCCTCCACTTT
cdr3_length: 17
d_call: .
v_call: TRBV6-6
j_call: TRBJ1-6
clone_size: .

cdr3_aa: CASSIYTGNVNEQYF
cdr3_nt: TGTGCCAGTAGTATATACACAGGGAACGTTAACGAGCAGTACTTC
cdr3_length: 15
d_call: .
v_call: TRBV19
j_call: TRBJ2-7
clone_size: .

cdr3_aa: CASSLRVPRRNREQYF
cdr3_nt: TGCGCCAGCAGCCTCCGGGTCCCAAGACGCAATCGCGAGCAGTACTTC
cdr3_length: 16
d_call: .
v_call: TRBV4-1
j_call: TRBJ2-7
clone_size: .

cdr3_aa: CSVADTNQPQHF
cdr3_nt: TGCAGCGTTGCGGACACCAATCAGCCCCAGCATTTT
cdr3_length: 12
d_call: .
v_call: TRBV29-1
j_call: TRBJ1-5
clone_size: .

cdr3_aa: CSVPREAEAFF
cdr3_nt: TGCAGCGTTCCCAGGGAGGCTGAAGCTTTCTTT
cdr3_length: 11
d_call: .
v_call: TRBV29-1
j_call: TRBJ1-1
clone_size: .

cdr3_aa: CATSRENGLAEAFF
cdr3_nt: TGTGCCACCAGCAGAGAAAACGGACTAGCTGAAGCTTTCTTT
cdr3_length: 14
d_call: .
v_call: TRBV15
j_call: TRBJ1-1
clone_size: .

cdr3_aa: CASSLTSETEQFF
cdr3_nt: TGTGCCAGCAGCTTAACGAGTGAAACGGAGCAGTTCTTC
cdr3_length: 13
d_call: .
v_call: TRBV7-3
j_call: TRBJ2-1
clone_size: .

cdr3_aa: CASSLDRFNQPQHF
cdr3_nt: TGTGCCAGCAGTCTGGACAGGTTCAATCAGCCCCAGCATTTT
cdr3_length: 14
d_call: TRBD1
v_call: TRBV6-6
j_call: TRBJ1-5
clone_size: .

cdr3_aa: CASRGSPYEQYF
cdr3_nt: TGTGCCAGCAGGGGCTCACCCTACGAGCAGTACTTC
cdr3_length: 12
d_call: .
v_call: TRBV25-1
j_call: TRBJ2-7
clone_size: few

cdr3_aa: CASSQDYPADYNSPLHF
cdr3_nt: TGTGCCAGCAGCCAAGATTACCCCGCGGATTATAATTCACCCCTCCACTTT
cdr3_length: 17
d_call: .
v_call: TRBV14
j_call: TRBJ1-6
clone_size: .

cdr3_aa: CASLDGGRFDGYTF
cdr3_nt: TGCGCCAGCCTAGACGGAGGGCGATTCGATGGCTACACCTTC
cdr3_length: 14
d_call: .
v_call: TRBV10-1
j_call: TRBJ1-2
clone_size: .

cdr3_aa: CASSRRQGSVGEQYF
cdr3_nt: TGTGCCAGCAGCCGGAGACAGGGATCTGTAGGCGAGCAGTACTTC
cdr3_length: 15
d_call: TRBD1
v_call: TRBV7-8
j_call: TRBJ2-7
clone_size: .

cdr3_aa: CASSLGTGTSSARRRWEQFF
cdr3_nt: TGCGCCAGCAGCTTGGGGACCGGGACTAGCAGTGCCCGAAGGAGGTGGGAGCAGTTCTTC
cdr3_length: 20
d_call: TRBD2
v_call: TRBV5-1
j_call: TRBJ2-1
clone_size: .

cdr3_aa: CASSFLGSWDSRDTEAFF
cdr3_nt: TGTGCCAGCAGTTTTTTGGGATCTTGGGACAGCAGGGACACTGAAGCTTTCTTT
cdr3_length: 18
d_call: TRBD1
v_call: TRBV28
j_call: TRBJ1-1
clone_size: few

cdr3_aa: CASSSGQGGSEAFF
cdr3_nt: TGTGCCAGCAGTTCAGGACAGGGGGGGTCTGAAGCTTTCTTT
cdr3_length: 14
d_call: TRBD1
v_call: TRBV6-5
j_call: TRBJ1-1
clone_size: .

cdr3_aa: CASSLQPTLFSYNSPLHF
cdr3_nt: TGTGCCAGCAGCCTTCAACCCACATTGTTCTCCTATAATTCACCCCTCCACTTT
cdr3_length: 18
d_call: .
v_call: TRBV4-2
j_call: TRBJ1-6
clone_size: .

cdr3_aa: CASSWRWTANTGELFF
cdr3_nt: TGTGCCAGCAGTTGGAGGTGGACTGCGAACACCGGGGAGCTGTTTTTT
cdr3_length: 16
d_call: .
v_call: TRBV25-1
j_call: TRBJ2-2
clone_size: .

cdr3_aa: CASSVLGSTQGNNEQFF
cdr3_nt: TGTGCCAGCAGCGTACTGGGTAGCACGCAAGGAAACAATGAGCAGTTCTTC
cdr3_length: 17
d_call: .
v_call: TRBV9
j_call: TRBJ2-1
clone_size: once

cdr3_aa: CASSQENRGPYEQYF
cdr3_nt: TGTGCCAGCAGCCAAGAAAACCGGGGTCCCTACGAGCAGTACTTC
cdr3_length: 15
d_call: .
v_call: TRBV4-2
j_call: TRBJ2-7
clone_size: .

cdr3_aa: CASRGITGTNEKLFF
cdr3_nt: TGCGCCAGCAGAGGGATAACAGGGACTAATGAAAAACTGTTTTTT
cdr3_length: 15
d_call: .
v_call: TRBV5-1
j_call: TRBJ1-4
clone_size: once

cdr3_aa: CASKWTQNTGELFF
cdr3_nt: TGTGCCAGCAAATGGACACAGAACACCGGGGAGCTGTTTTTT
cdr3_length: 14
d_call: .
v_call: TRBV2
j_call: TRBJ2-2
clone_size: .

cdr3_aa: CASSYSADVNYGYTF
cdr3_nt: TGTGCCAGCAGTTACTCGGCTGATGTCAACTATGGCTACACCTTC
cdr3_length: 15
d_call: .
v_call: TRBV6-5
j_call: TRBJ1-2
clone_size: .